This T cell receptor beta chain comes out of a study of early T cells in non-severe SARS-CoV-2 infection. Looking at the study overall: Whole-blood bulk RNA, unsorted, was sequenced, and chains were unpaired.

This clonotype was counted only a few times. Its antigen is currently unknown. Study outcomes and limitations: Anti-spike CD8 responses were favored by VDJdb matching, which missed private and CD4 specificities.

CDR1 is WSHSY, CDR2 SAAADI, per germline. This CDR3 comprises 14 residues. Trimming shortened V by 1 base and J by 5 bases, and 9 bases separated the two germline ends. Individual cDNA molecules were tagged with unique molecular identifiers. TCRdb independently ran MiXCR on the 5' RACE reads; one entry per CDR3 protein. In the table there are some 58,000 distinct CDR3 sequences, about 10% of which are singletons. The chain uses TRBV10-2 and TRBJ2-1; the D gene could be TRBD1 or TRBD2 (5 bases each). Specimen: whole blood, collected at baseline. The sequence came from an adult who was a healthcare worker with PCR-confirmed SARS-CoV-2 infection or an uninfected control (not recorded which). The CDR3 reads CASSEWGTNNEQFF. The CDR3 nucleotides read TGCGCCAGCAGTGAGTGGGGGACGAACAATGAGCAGTTCTTC.